This TCR beta chain was observed in a study of radiation and T cells in renal cell carcinoma. As for the study in general: Nephrectomy followed 15 Gy stereotactic body radiation by 4 weeks.

The CDR3 consists of 12 residues. The germline CDR1 and CDR2 sequences are MNHNY and SVGAGI (reference sequence). Trimming took off 6 bases at V and 4 bases at J, with 7 bases between the two ends. Specified time point: blood 2 weeks post-SBRT. Indicated treatment: 15 Gy SBRT to primary tumor, nephrectomy 4 weeks later. Blood was sampled at baseline, 2 weeks and 4 weeks after SBRT. Remarks on this clone: The antigen is unknown.

Assay used: immunoSEQ multiplex PCR; TCRdb lists only in-frame clones, some missing. The data hold about 130,000 clones, with roughly four fifths observed a single time. Study findings and constraints: No pretreatment tumor biopsies were available for baseline clonotypes. From baseline, blood top tumor clonotypes peaked at 2 weeks post-radiation.

The J gene is TRBJ1-3, the V gene TRBV6-6; D unclear. This clonotype was obtained from a middle-aged man with renal cell carcinoma. The material was blood, obtained from a patient whose treatment included radiotherapy and nephrectomy. DNA of the CDR3: TGTGCCAGCAGCCCGTCCGGAAACACCATATATTTT. It codes for CASSPSGNTIYF.